This is a list of T cell receptor beta chains from one sample in a study of response to subunit inactivated influenza vaccine. TCRdb re-called the RT-PCR reads with MiXCR, one entry per CDR3 protein. The table shows roughly 170,000 distinct CDR3 sequences, with around a tenth occurring only once. Sequenced here: non-naive T cells sorted from PBMCs, sampled on the day of vaccination. These receptors were taken from a man in his forties or fifties who received an inactivated influenza vaccine. Both conserved end residues are trimmed from each CDR3.

length	J	V	CDR3
11	TRBJ2-7	TRBV5-5	ASNVRETDEQY
13	TRBJ2-7	TRBV11-2	ASSLRQGETYEQY
13	TRBJ2-3	TRBV6-1	ATETGWRVTDTQY
13	TRBJ1-2	TRBV19	ASSIDREANYGYT
13	TRBJ2-7	TRBV7-2	ASSPGRQSPYEQY
15	TRBJ2-3	TRBV20-1	SASRPGLAGFTDTQY
19	TRBJ2-1	TRBV12-3/TRBV12-4	ASSLATGGLAGGVGYNEQF
14	TRBJ1-5	TRBV5-6	ASSLAGQGSWEPQH
16	TRBJ2-7	TRBV5-1	ASSLTSQRGPAAYEQY
11	TRBJ2-5	TRBV20-1	SARETGVETQY
13	TRBJ2-7	TRBV5-1	ASSLGQGFSYEQY
15	TRBJ2-3	TRBV20-1	SASEATLADYTDTQY
12	TRBJ2-3	TRBV5-1	ASSFQGNTDTQY
11	TRBJ2-4	TRBV19	ASSERGLDIQY
14	TRBJ1-1	TRBV6-2/TRBV6-3	ASSYSAVGWNTEAF
13	TRBJ2-7	TRBV29-1	SVEDWGEGRYEQY
12	TRBJ2-3	TRBV18	ASSPADSGFRQY
13	TRBJ2-7	TRBV12-3/TRBV12-4	ASSFREGRAYEQY
14	TRBJ2-5	TRBV3-1	ASSQAGRGQGETQY
11	TRBJ2-5	TRBV30	AWSVGPQETQY
15	TRBJ2-2	TRBV28	ASRPHFGGMGTGELF
13	TRBJ2-5	TRBV4-2	ASSPAGTNQETQY
12	TRBJ2-5	TRBV5-1	ASSGSGVQETQY
13	TRBJ1-1	TRBV5-5	ASSLATGGTTEAF
12	TRBJ1-1	TRBV29-1	SVGPGGMNTEAF
12	TRBJ2-2	TRBV11-3	ASSDHYNTGELF
16	TRBJ2-6	TRBV4-2	ASSPSRTGGFGANVLT
13	TRBJ2-1	TRBV28	ASSLAGATYNEQF
12	TRBJ1-2	TRBV28	ASSPPFYKWGYT
11	TRBJ2-1	TRBV20-1	SAGGLAGVEQF
12	TRBJ1-2	TRBV2	ASNPDRGRVGYT
15	TRBJ2-6	TRBV27	ASSLDPHSSGANVLT
9	TRBJ2-7	TRBV6-6	ASKGNYEQY
10	TRBJ1-4	TRBV20-1	SAYGQNEKLF
15	TRBJ2-1	TRBV20-1	SARSPIQGMLNNEQF
13	TRBJ2-3	TRBV7-2	ASSLVSGATDTQY
15	TRBJ2-1	TRBV28	ASSRKGVLFSYNEQF
14	TRBJ1-3	TRBV7-2	ASSLNLRPPGNTIY
13	TRBJ1-5	TRBV20-1	SARDFSGGGQPQH
11	TRBJ2-2	TRBV3-1	ASSQVDGGELF
13	TRBJ2-5	TRBV4-2	ASSQEWRGGETQY
12	TRBJ2-3	TRBV9	ASSVDVSTDTQY
15	TRBJ2-2	TRBV4-3	ASSQDRAGLNTGELF
13	TRBJ2-1	TRBV3-1	ASSPGTPLANEQF
14	TRBJ2-3	TRBV7-6	ASSIGTSGSTDTQY